Following are 30 T cell receptor beta chains from one sample sequenced in a study of cytotoxic CD8 clonotypes in ibrutinib-treated CLL. Only in-frame clones appear in the TCRdb table, and some are missing; sequencing was by immunoSEQ multiplex PCR. Counted here are over 6,500 clones, around 70% occurring once; the ten biggest clones make up less than 30%. Sequencing was performed on PBMCs, taken before ibrutinib treatment. All receptors derive from a human donor with chronic lymphocytic leukemia.

By sample fraction, this clone is medium-sized. The chain combines TRBV7-8 with TRBJ2-1; 9 nucleotides line up with TRBD2. The CDR3 totals 14 residues. V trimming: 5 bases; J trimming: 10 bases; junction bases outside the gene matches: 9. Per germline, CDR1 SGHVS and CDR2 FQNEAQ. CDR3 sequence (DNA): TGTGCCAGCAGCACTCCGGGACTAGCTGTGGAGCAGTTCTTC. This gives the protein CASSTPGLAVEQFF.

This sequence joins TRBV15 and TRBJ2-3; 9 positions match TRBD2. The CDR3 sequence is 15 residues long. Trimming at V came to 5 bases and at J to 1 base, leaving 4 bases not matched to a gene. From germline, CDR1 is LNHNV and CDR2 YYDKDF (reference sequence). CDR3 sequence: CATSGRLAGTDTQYF. DNA of the CDR3: TGTGCCACCAGCGGCCGACTAGCGGGCACAGATACGCAGTATTTT. The variable domain in full, with the rest retrieved from reference TRBV15 and TRBJ2-3, is DAMVIQNPRYQVTQFGKPVTLSCSQTLNHNVMYWYQQKSSQAPKLLFHYYDKDFNNEADTPDNFQSRRPNTSFCFLDIRSPGLGDTAMYLCATSGRLAGTDTQYFGPGTRLTVL.

The V gene is TRBV28, the J gene TRBJ2-3; 15 positions agree with TRBD2. Germline V CDR1 and CDR2: MDHEN, SYDVKM. The CDR3 sequence is 18 residues long. V gave up 3 bases and J gave up 1 base; unmatched junction bases: 5. The CDR3 region is CASSFGLAGGPGTDTQYF. The CDR3 nucleotides read TGTGCCAGCAGTTTCGGACTAGCGGGGGGGCCGGGCACAGATACGCAGTATTTT.

The chain employs TRBV10-1 and TRBJ2-7; TRBD2 aligns across 8 bases. Germline V lookup: CDR1 WNHNN, CDR2 SYGVQD (reference sequence). The CDR3 loop spans 14 amino acids. V trimming: 5 bases; J trimming: 4 bases; junction bases outside the gene matches: 7. The DNA for the CDR3 is TGCGCCAGCAGTATGGGACTAGTTCCTTACGAGCAGTACTTC. This encodes CASSMGLVPYEQYF.

This chain links TRBV9 with TRBJ1-1; 8 nucleotides match TRBD1. The germline gives CDR1 SGDLS, CDR2 YYNGEE. The CDR3 has 15 residues. Trimming removed 3 bases from V and 3 bases from J; junction bases left unmatched: 7. The CDR3 DNA is TGTGCCAGCAGCGCGTCAGGGGGCCAGCACACTGAAGCTTTCTTT. This gives the protein CASSASGGQHTEAFF.

The V gene is TRBV4-1, the J gene TRBJ1-2; D call uncertain. CDR1 is MGHRA, CDR2 YSYEKL, per germline. The CDR3 runs to 14 residues. Deletions cut 1 base from V and 4 bases from J, with 10 bases between. The DNA for the CDR3 is TGCGCCAGCAGCCAAGTGGGCAGCCCCTATGGCTACACCTTC. Its translation: CASSQVGSPYGYTF.

The CDR3, as DNA: TGTGCCAGCAGCGCCCGACTAGCGGGAGGGGCAGATACGCAGTATTTT. It is translated as CASSARLAGGADTQYF. V is TRBV4-2 and J is TRBJ2-3, with 14 nucleotides matching TRBD2. This CDR3 spans 16 amino acids. Germline V lookup: CDR1 LGHNA, CDR2 YNFKEQ. V lost 5 bases to trimming and J lost 4 bases; unmatched junction nucleotides: 5.

The chain couples TRBV5-1 to TRBJ1-3; tentatively, D is TRBD1 (6 bases). Trimming removed 0 bases from V and 3 bases from J, with 10 bases in between. CDR3 length equals 15 residues. Per the germline V gene, CDR1 is SGHRS and CDR2 is YFSETQ. CDR3 in DNA: TGCGCCAGCAGCTTGGGGGGACATATTGGAAACACCATATATTTT. It is translated as CASSLGGHIGNTIYF.

This sequence joins TRBV30 and TRBJ1-5; 10 bases map to TRBD1. There are 16 residues in the CDR3. Germline CDR1 and CDR2: GTSNPN and SVGIG (reference sequence). With 5 bases clipped from V and 6 bases from J, the junction kept 13 bases outside the gene matches. This CDR3 is CAWALRDRGSGQPQHF. The CDR3 nucleotides are TGTGCCTGGGCACTACGGGACAGGGGTTCGGGTCAGCCCCAGCATTTT. Filled out from reference TRBV30 and TRBJ1-5, the complete variable domain reads SQTIHQWPATLVQPVGSPLSLECTVEGTSNPNLYWYRQAAGRGLQLLFYSVGIGQISSEVPQNLSASRPQDRQFILSSKKLLLSDSGFYLCAWALRDRGSGQPQHFGDGTRLSIL.

The chain uses TRBV4-1 and TRBJ2-5; D may be TRBD1 (7 bases). The germline V gene encodes CDR1 MGHRA and CDR2 YSYEKL. The V end lost 1 base, the J end lost 1 base, and 13 bases lay between the germline ends. The CDR3 loop spans 16 amino acids. CDR3 amino acids: CASSQAPGGTQETQYF. CDR3 sequence (DNA): TGCGCCAGCAGCCAAGCTCCAGGGGGGACCCAAGAGACCCAGTACTTC.

In its sample, this clone was seen a few times. The chain joins TRBV7-2 to TRBJ2-7, with D perhaps matching TRBD1 (6 bases). V was clipped by 5 bases and J by 1 base, with 18 bases between them. The CDR3 has 16 residues. Germline V lookup: CDR1 SGHTA, CDR2 FQGNSA. The CDR3 protein is CASSLWDTPRSYEQYF. DNA of the CDR3: TGTGCCAGCAGCCTCTGGGACACCCCGCGGTCCTACGAGCAGTACTTC.

The chain recombines TRBV5-4 with TRBJ1-1; no firm D call. Between the trimmed V and J ends, which lost 5 bases and 0 bases, there was a span of 11 bases. CDR1 is SGHNT and CDR2 is YYREEE in the germline V gene (reference sequence). CDR3 length equals 14 residues. The CDR3 is CASRWTGMNTEAFF. CDR3 DNA: TGTGCCAGCAGATGGACGGGCATGAACACTGAAGCTTTCTTT.

The chain is built from TRBV5-1 and TRBJ1-1; the D is unclear. The V end lost 0 bases, the J end lost 6 bases, and 9 bases lay between the germline ends. This CDR3 has 13 amino acids. Germline lookup yields CDR1 SGHRS and CDR2 YFSETQ. CDR3 sequence reads: CASSLVRAPEAFF. Here the CDR3 DNA reads TGCGCCAGCAGCTTGGTCCGGGCGCCTGAAGCTTTCTTT.

The V gene is TRBV11-2, the J gene TRBJ1-1; D might be TRBD1 (5 bases). The CDR3 contains 15 residues. Germline V CDR1 and CDR2: SGHAT, FQNNGV. V lost 5 bases and J 7 bases, leaving 20 bases between the germline ends. CDR3 amino acids: CASSPLVGGTLEAFF. The CDR3 nucleotides are TGTGCCAGCAGCCCCCTAGTTGGGGGGACCCTTGAAGCTTTCTTT.

The chain combines TRBV30 with TRBJ1-1; no definite D call. The germline gives CDR1 GTSNPN, CDR2 SVGIG (reference sequence). CDR3 length: 14 amino acids. Trimming took 5 bases from V and 7 from J, leaving 20 bases between them. The CDR3 DNA follows: TGTGCCTGGGAAAACGGTATAGGGTTGGGTGAAGCTTTCTTT. Its translation is CAWENGIGLGEAFF.

The chain combines TRBV5-1 with TRBJ1-1; maybe TRBD1 (6 bases). The CDR3 runs 15 residues. Trimming pared 4 bases from V and 3 bases from J, leaving 16 bases between. Germline V lookup: CDR1 SGHRS, CDR2 YFSETQ. The chain's CDR3 is CASSGAGGGYTEAFF. DNA for the CDR3: TGCGCCAGCAGCGGTGCGGGGGGCGGGTACACTGAAGCTTTCTTT.

The CDR3 DNA reads as TGTGCCACCAAGGCTGGCCTCCGAGAGGGGCCCCAGCATTTT. The encoded protein is CATKAGLREGPQHF. V usage is TRBV6-6 and J usage is TRBJ1-5, with D unresolved. Germline V gene lookup returns CDR1 MNHNY and CDR2 SVGAGI (reference sequence). With 10 bases removed from V and 9 bases from J, the gap between germline ends came to 22 bases. The CDR3 contains 14 residues.

The chain combines TRBV25-1 with TRBJ2-7; TRBD1 is a possible D gene (7 bases). Looked up from germline, CDR1 is MGHDK and CDR2 is SYGVNS. CDR3 length: 16 amino acids. The V end was cut by 3 bases, the J end by 2 bases, with 17 bases between. CDR3 nucleotide sequence: TGTGCCAGCAGTGACCTCAGGGGGAGGAACCCCTACGAGCAGTACTTC. It codes for CASSDLRGRNPYEQYF.

CDR3: CASKNRGADTQYF. The CDR3 nucleotides read TGTGCCAGCAAAAACAGGGGAGCGGATACGCAGTATTTT. V and J are TRBV28 and TRBJ2-3; 7 nucleotides match TRBD1. Germline V gene data show CDR1 as MDHEN and CDR2 as SYDVKM. The CDR3 has 13 amino acids. Trimming cost V 7 bases and J 6 bases; bases outside gene matches: 7.

This chain uses TRBV11-2 with TRBJ2-2; tentatively, D is TRBD1 or TRBD2 (6 bases each). The CDR3 length is 17 residues. Germline CDR1 reads SGHAT; CDR2 reads FQNNGV. V shed 5 bases and J shed 6 bases, with 22 bases lying between them. The CDR3, as DNA: TGTGCCAGCAGCCACCCGCGGTTCGCGAGGGGGGCCGGGGAGCTGTTTTTT. It encodes CASSHPRFARGAGELFF.

The V call is TRBV5-1, the J call TRBJ2-1; 10 bases fit TRBD1. Losses at the gene ends were 0 bases for V and 8 bases for J; bases not matched to a gene: 5. The V gene's germline CDR1 is SGHRS and CDR2 YFSETQ. The CDR3 extends over 15 amino acids. CDR3 protein: CASSLGQGAGDEQFF. The DNA for the CDR3 is TGCGCCAGCAGCTTGGGACAGGGGGCTGGGGATGAGCAGTTCTTC.

Of note for this clone: Germline and junction disagree at one end, which may indicate a read error. This rearrangement joins TRBV18 to TRBJ2-7; 8 nucleotides align to TRBD1. CDR1 and CDR2 from the germline V gene are KGHSH and LQKENI. The CDR3 is 15 residues long. The CDR3, as DNA: TGTGCCAGCTCACCAACCGGGACAGGCTCCCACGAGCAGTACTTC. Its protein is CASSPTGTGSHEQYF.

As for this clone: This specimen includes other DNA sequences encoding the same CDR3. The chain's CDR3 is CASSLVPNEGYTF. CDR3 bases: TGTGCCAGCAGTTTAGTACCGAACGAGGGCTACACCTTC. The chain carries TRBV27 and TRBJ1-2, with D unclear. V shed 2 bases and J shed 8 bases, with 12 bases lying between them. This CDR3 comprises 13 residues. Germline CDR1 reads MNHEY; CDR2 reads SMNVEV (reference sequence).

The chain is built from TRBV6-1 and TRBJ2-3; D unresolved. The CDR3 is 13 amino acids. Germline V gene lookup returns CDR1 MNHNS and CDR2 SASEGT. V lost 1 base to trimming and J lost 3 bases, with 5 bases between them. The CDR3 is CASSEGFTDTQYF. The CDR3 nucleotides read TGTGCCAGCAGTGAAGGCTTTACAGATACGCAGTATTTT.

This chain links TRBV18 with TRBJ1-4; the D gene is possibly TRBD1 (6 bases). Trimming removed 3 bases from V and 2 bases from J, with 16 bases in between. Germline CDR1 is KGHSH and CDR2 is LQKENI. The CDR3 runs to 17 residues. The CDR3 bases are TGTGCCAGCTCACCCACAGGGACTTGGGCTACTAATGAAAAACTGTTTTTT. This codes for CASSPTGTWATNEKLFF.

V gene TRBV19 combines with J gene TRBJ2-7, with D tentatively TRBD1 or TRBD2 (5 bases each). The CDR3 covers 14 residues. The V end was cut by 3 bases, the J end by 3 bases, with 12 bases between. Germline CDR1 reads LNHDA; CDR2 reads SQIVND (reference sequence). In DNA, the CDR3 is TGTGCCAGTAGTATTTGGGACCCCTACTACGAGCAGTACTTC. The encoded protein is CASSIWDPYYEQYF.

V gene TRBV18 combines with J gene TRBJ1-3; D remains ambiguous. This CDR3 is built from 17 residues. CDR1 and CDR2 from the germline V gene are KGHSH and LQKENI. V dropped 3 bases and J dropped 1 base, with 16 bases sitting between them. DNA of the CDR3: TGTGCCAGCTCACCCACCGGAGCCTACCCTTCTGGAAACACCATATATTTT. This sequence encodes CASSPTGAYPSGNTIYF. The full variable domain, with the rest looked up from reference TRBV18 and TRBJ1-3, is NAGVMQNPRHLVRRRGQEARLRCSPMKGHSHVYWYRQLPEEGLKFMVYLQKENIIDESGMPKERFSAEFPKEGPSILRIQQVVRGDSAAYFCASSPTGAYPSGNTIYFGEGSWLTVV.

The chain has TRBV9 and TRBJ1-3; D gene ambiguous. The CDR3 length is 17 residues. V gave up 3 bases and J gave up 1 base, with 17 bases separating them. The germline V gene has CDR1 SGDLS and CDR2 YYNGEE. The CDR3 protein is CASSESPHSFSGNTIYF. The CDR3 nucleotides are TGTGCCAGCAGCGAATCTCCCCACAGCTTTTCTGGAAACACCATATATTTT.

The gene calls are TRBV28 and TRBJ1-4; D is perhaps TRBD1 (6 bases). Germline V gives CDR1 MDHEN, CDR2 SYDVKM. The CDR3 totals 16 residues. Trimming removed 5 bases at V and 8 bases at J, with 21 bases between. The CDR3 spells CASSNRGGGQIEKLFF. The CDR3, as DNA: TGTGCCAGCAGTAACAGAGGGGGGGGGCAGATCGAAAAACTGTTTTTT.

V and J are TRBV2 and TRBJ2-5; 13 nucleotides agree with TRBD2. V gave up 4 bases and J gave up 2 bases; unmatched junction bases: 4. The CDR3 has 16 residues. Per germline, CDR1 SNHLY and CDR2 FYNNEI. CDR3 loop: CASSVLAGGLQETQYF. As DNA, the CDR3 is TGTGCCAGCAGTGTACTAGCGGGAGGGCTACAAGAGACCCAGTACTTC.